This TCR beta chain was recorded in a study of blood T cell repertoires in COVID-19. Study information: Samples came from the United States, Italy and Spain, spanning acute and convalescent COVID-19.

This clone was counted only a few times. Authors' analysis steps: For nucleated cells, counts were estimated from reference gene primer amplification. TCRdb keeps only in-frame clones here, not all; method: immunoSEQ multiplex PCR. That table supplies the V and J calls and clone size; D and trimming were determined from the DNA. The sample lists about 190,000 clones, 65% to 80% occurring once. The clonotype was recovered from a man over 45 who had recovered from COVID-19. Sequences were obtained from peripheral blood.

CDR3 DNA sequence: TGTGCCAGCAGCTTAGCGTCGGGGGGGGGCGCAGATACGCAGTATTTT. Its protein is CASSLASGGGADTQYF. The chain employs TRBV7-2 and TRBJ2-3, with 8 positions matching TRBD2. Germline trimming cut 0 bases from V and 4 bases from J; bases unmatched to any gene: 6. Germline CDR1 is SGHTA and CDR2 is FQGNSA. CDR3 length equals 16 residues.